This record concerns one T cell receptor (beta chain) sequence. Its specificity is not known. The sample is drawn from a study of post-analysis software for immune sequencing data. Study overall: Both relapsing-remitting and secondary progressive multiple sclerosis featured among the disease courses, as did progressive-relapsing multiple sclerosis. Whole-study results and caveats: Included in a set of roughly five TRBV segments more frequent in patients than controls were TRBV5-6, TRBV5-1 and TRBV20-1. Compared against controls, patients with multiple sclerosis displayed significantly lower normalized Chao1 diversity. Samples from a shared batch, those prepared together, strongly co-clustered by F measure.

Carried by the TCR beta cDNA libraries were unique molecular identifiers. There were 1 to 10 million T cells, and around 460,000 cDNA molecules came from them. TCRdb recomputed calls from the PCR reads with MiXCR, one row per CDR3 protein. The profile shows roughly 580,000 distinct CDR3 sequences, around 47% of them singletons. After removal of 0 bases from V and 10 bases from J, the junction contained 13 bases not matched to a gene. Germline lookup yields CDR1 SGHVS and CDR2 FQNEAQ. This CDR3 has 18 amino acids. The specimen was blood. V usage is TRBV7-8 and J usage is TRBJ2-1, with TRBD2 matching over 12 bases. This TCR came from a girl aged 5-17 years with multiple sclerosis. Here the CDR3 DNA reads TGTGCCAGCAGCTTAGCGACTAGCGGGGGTCCTGGGCAAGGGGAGCAGTTCTTC. Amino acids: CASSLATSGGPGQGEQFF.